This entry features one TCR beta chain sequence. This entry belongs to a study of blood T cell repertoires in COVID-19. Study-level information: Samples taken during acute and convalescent COVID-19 were collected in the United States, Italy and Spain. The analysed material was cDNA or gDNA that came from T cells, B-cell-depleted T cells, or PBMCs.

The germline V gene has CDR1 SGDLS and CDR2 YYNGEE. V was cut by 0 bases and J by 1 base, with 12 bases left in between. The CDR3 has 16 residues. Methods used by the authors: The authors estimated nucleated cell counts from reference gene primer amplification. This table comes from immunoSEQ multiplex PCR, and its TCRdb copy is limited to in-frame clones, with some not included. V and J calls and clone size follow that table, whereas D and trimming were derived from the DNA. The table shows around 100,000 clones, with about 87% occurring only once. The V gene is TRBV9, the J gene TRBJ2-3; tentatively, D is TRBD2 (7 bases). The sequenced sample was peripheral blood. This TCR came from a human donor in a cohort sampled during active or convalescent COVID-19. The CDR3 sequence is CASSVDGGGRTDTQYF. CDR3 in DNA: TGTGCCAGCAGCGTAGATGGGGGGGGCCGCACAGATACGCAGTATTTT.